This T cell receptor (beta chain) originates from a study of OX40 agonist ivuxolimab in advanced cancers. Across the study: Ivuxolimab, which patients received intravenously every 2 weeks, was dosed at 0.01 to 10 mg/kg. Three patients, one with hepatocellular carcinoma and two with cutaneous melanoma, responded partially.

Profiled with immunoSEQ multiplex PCR; TCRdb holds only in-frame clones, not every one. Of around 67,000 clones listed, about 85% are singletons. Exclusion of a patient followed from autoimmune disease history or systemic immunosuppression. The investigators sampled blood at baseline, at cycle 4 day 1, and at cycle 7 day 1. Trimming removed 5 bases from V and 4 bases from J, with 9 bases in between. Germline CDR1 is SEHNR and CDR2 is FQNEAQ (reference sequence). The CDR3 has 13 residues. The clonotype comes from an adult with an advanced solid tumor such as melanoma, head and neck, liver or kidney cancer. The chain joins TRBV7-9 to TRBJ1-3; D gene ambiguous. This specimen was CD4+ or CD8+ T cells sorted from blood, taken in a trial of the OX40 agonist ivuxolimab. In DNA form, the CDR3 reads TGTGCCAGCAGCAACCAACAGGGAAACACCATATATTTT. This sequence encodes CASSNQQGNTIYF.